The TCR beta chain described here comes from a study of blood T cell repertoires in COVID-19. Looking at the study overall: The United States, Italy and Spain supplied acute and convalescent COVID-19 samples. The cDNA or gDNA used as material had been derived from T cells, B-cell-depleted T cells, or PBMCs.

For this clone: It is unclear where the CDR3 begins or ends on the DNA, so no DNA is shown, and the CDR3 is as TCRdb lists it.

The CDR3 numbers 15 amino acids, ends counted. Germline CDR1 and CDR2: MDHEN and SYDVKM. Under the authors' procedure: Counts of nucleated cells, estimated from reference gene primer amplification, were obtained. Method: immunoSEQ multiplex PCR; TCRdb's copy keeps in-frame clones and lacks some. Clone size and the V and J calls come from that table; the DNA yielded D and trimming. The table has over 100,000 clones, about 90% seen once. The sample comprised peripheral blood. This clonotype was obtained from a human donor in a cohort sampled during active COVID-19. The J gene is TRBJ2-2, the V gene TRBV28; the D call TRBD1 from the table was never checked on the DNA. CDR3 sequence: CASNQQGPTPGSCFF.